This TCR beta chain was sequenced during a study of human T cells and chemical hapten exposure. As for time point: patch test 1, 2 weeks after DPC sensitization. Treatment given: therapeutic diphenylcyclopropenone sensitization with weekly scalp DPC. Via MiXCR, TCRdb re-called the RACE reads, giving one row per CDR3 protein. The table shows 74,000 or so distinct CDR3 sequences, with under 13% occurring only once. The sample was whole blood, taken in connection with sensitization to the hapten diphenylcyclopropenone (DPC). The source is a woman in her forties or fifties with alopecia areata. Some clones in this sample may be carry-over from other donors' samples.

DNA for the CDR3: TGTGCCAGCAGAGTCGACAGGGTATCAACAGATACGCAGTATTTT. Amino acid sequence: CASRVDRVSTDTQYF. The J gene is TRBJ2-3, the V gene TRBV2, with TRBD1 identical over 7 bases. CDR1 and CDR2 (germline): SNHLY, FYNNEI. CDR3 length: 15 amino acids. V shed 6 bases, J shed 3 bases, and the junction held 9 bases outside the gene matches.